One sample yielded the 6 T cell receptor beta chains listed below, sequenced in a study of metastatic and nonmetastatic thyroid tumors. With MiXCR, TCRdb reprocessed the PCR reads. The repertoire includes around 6,100 clones, approximately 30% of them detected once, and 40% to 55% sits in the top ten. Prior to thyroid surgery, none of the patients had received any treatment. The specimen was adjacent normal tissue. These receptors were collected from a female donor with papillary thyroid cancer or a benign thyroid nodule (not recorded which). Some clones in this sample may be carry-over from other donors' samples.

The rearrangement uses TRBV11-2 and TRBJ1-2; maybe TRBD1 (5 bases). CDR3 length: 12 amino acids. Trimming removed 2 bases at V and 8 bases at J, with 9 bases between. Germline loops: CDR1 SGHAT, CDR2 FQNNGV. The CDR3 sequence is CASSLIRGGYTF. The CDR3 bases are TGTGCCAGCAGCTTAATTCGGGGGGGCTACACCTTC.

The J gene is TRBJ1-2, the V gene TRBV10-3; the D gene is possibly TRBD1 (6 bases). Germline V gives CDR1 ENHRY, CDR2 SYGVKD. The CDR3 sequence is 14 residues long. V was trimmed by 10 bases and J by 2 bases, leaving 17 bases between them. Here the CDR3 reads CATDEQGTNYGYTF. CDR3 nucleotides: TGTGCCACCGACGAACAGGGTACGAACTATGGCTACACCTTC.

In this sample, this clone is medium-sized. The genes are TRBV29-1 and TRBJ2-1; D may correspond to TRBD1 or TRBD2 (5 bases each). The CDR3 runs 16 residues. Between the trimmed V and J ends, which lost 0 bases and 5 bases, there was a span of 17 bases. Germline CDR1 reads SQVTM; CDR2 reads ANQGSEA. The CDR3 is CSVEDEGSGANNEQFF. The DNA of the CDR3 is TGCAGCGTTGAAGATGAGGGGTCCGGGGCTAACAATGAGCAGTTCTTC.

This clone has more than one count but fewer than ten. The chain combines TRBV7-3 with TRBJ2-1; 16 bases line up with TRBD2. The CDR3 has 19 residues. Germline V gene data show CDR1 as SGHTA and CDR2 as FQGTGA. V shed 5 bases and J 7 bases; nucleotides not matched to a gene: 14. Here the CDR3 reads CASSASVGLAGGPKNEQFF. The CDR3 coding sequence is TGTGCCAGCAGCGCCTCCGTGGGACTAGCGGGAGGGCCTAAAAATGAGCAGTTCTTC.

This clone was found a few times. This CDR3 is also generated by other DNA sequences in the sample. The rearrangement uses TRBV20-1 and TRBJ1-3; no firm D call. The CDR3 length is 12 residues. Trimming took 2 bases from V and 4 from J, leaving 6 bases between them. Germline values: CDR1 DFQATT, CDR2 SNEGSKA (reference sequence). As DNA, the CDR3 is TGCAGTGCTAGATTCTCCGGAAACACCATATATTTT. Protein: CSARFSGNTIYF.

The V call is TRBV30, the J call TRBJ1-2; D may be TRBD1 (5 bases). The V gene lost 4 bases and the J gene lost 2 bases, with 23 bases spanning the gap. This CDR3 spans 17 amino acids. Germline V gene sequence: CDR1 GTSNPN, CDR2 SVGIG (reference sequence). The CDR3 DNA sequence: TGTGCCTGGATTCATGGAGACTCGCGAGGGGACAACTATGGCTACACCTTC. Its translation: CAWIHGDSRGDNYGYTF.